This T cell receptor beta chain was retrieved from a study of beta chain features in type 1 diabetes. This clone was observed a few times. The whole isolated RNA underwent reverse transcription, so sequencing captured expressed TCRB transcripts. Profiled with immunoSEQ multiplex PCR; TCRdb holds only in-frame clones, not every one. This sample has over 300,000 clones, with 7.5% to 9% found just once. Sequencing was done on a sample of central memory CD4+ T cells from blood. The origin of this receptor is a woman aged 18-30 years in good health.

The CDR3 region is CSLGREETQYF. DNA for the CDR3: TGCAGCTTGGGGAGGGAAGAGACCCAGTACTTC. The genes are TRBV29-1 and TRBJ2-5; 7 bases match TRBD2. The CDR3 totals 11 residues. The V and J ends lost 8 bases and 3 bases, in that order; junction bases with no gene match: 3. Germline V lookup: CDR1 SQVTM, CDR2 ANQGSEA.